Listed below are T cell receptor beta chains from one sample, sequenced in a study of Graves' ophthalmopathy and Graves' hyperthyroidism. Via MiXCR, TCRdb re-called the multiplex PCR reads, giving one row per CDR3 protein. This sample has around 1.1 million distinct CDR3 sequences, with about 40% found just once. Material for sequencing was peripheral blood or thyroid tissue (not recorded which). All receptors derive from an adult man with Graves' hyperthyroidism. CDR3s leave out the opening cysteine and the closing phenylalanine or tryptophan. Fields, in order: V gene, D gene, J gene, CDR3 protein. D genes are given only for firm matches.

V gene: TRBV10-3; D gene: TRBD1; J gene: TRBJ2-7; CDR3 protein: AISRQGNRHEQY
V gene: TRBV6-6; D gene: -; J gene: TRBJ1-2; CDR3 protein: ASSYGMGISYGYT
V gene: TRBV29-1; D gene: -; J gene: TRBJ2-7; CDR3 protein: SSLGGGNTNEQY
V gene: TRBV10-3; D gene: TRBD1; J gene: TRBJ2-7; CDR3 protein: ASSLSGGRTY
V gene: TRBV29-1; D gene: -; J gene: TRBJ1-1; CDR3 protein: SVEPWTRNTEAF
V gene: TRBV13; D gene: TRBD1; J gene: TRBJ1-1; CDR3 protein: ASSLGTGGFTEAF
V gene: TRBV7-2; D gene: -; J gene: TRBJ2-7; CDR3 protein: ASSLAKSVVFSYEQY
V gene: TRBV7-2; D gene: -; J gene: TRBJ2-7; CDR3 protein: ASSLIPWGSDYEQY
V gene: TRBV7-6; D gene: -; J gene: TRBJ1-4; CDR3 protein: ASSLLSYLGGTNEKLF
V gene: TRBV7-9; D gene: -; J gene: TRBJ2-6; CDR3 protein: ASSSWIGGANVLT
V gene: TRBV11-2; D gene: TRBD1; J gene: TRBJ2-7; CDR3 protein: ASSFTRDRVGEQY
V gene: TRBV2; D gene: TRBD1; J gene: TRBJ1-1; CDR3 protein: ASRPSGTGVIYTEAF
V gene: TRBV11-2; D gene: -; J gene: TRBJ1-4; CDR3 protein: ASSSTDLLRTVKLF
V gene: TRBV12-3/TRBV12-4; D gene: TRBD2; J gene: TRBJ2-7; CDR3 protein: ASSFRRELYEQY
V gene: TRBV6-5; D gene: -; J gene: TRBJ1-1; CDR3 protein: ASRETEPNTEAF
V gene: TRBV6-1; D gene: -; J gene: TRBJ1-5; CDR3 protein: ASSEVQMGGNQPQH
V gene: TRBV12-3/TRBV12-4; D gene: -; J gene: TRBJ1-1; CDR3 protein: ASSYATVNTEAF
V gene: TRBV25-1; D gene: TRBD2; J gene: TRBJ2-7; CDR3 protein: ASSARALDSGSSYEQY
V gene: TRBV7-6; D gene: -; J gene: TRBJ1-2; CDR3 protein: ASSLGSVIYGYT
V gene: TRBV7-4; D gene: -; J gene: TRBJ2-7; CDR3 protein: ASSLSGTCSSYEQY
V gene: TRBV9; D gene: -; J gene: TRBJ2-7; CDR3 protein: ASSVEARAEQY
V gene: TRBV5-1; D gene: TRBD2; J gene: TRBJ2-7; CDR3 protein: ASSLESGGFYEQY
V gene: TRBV2; D gene: -; J gene: TRBJ1-2; CDR3 protein: ARLAVSPNYGYT
V gene: TRBV5-8; D gene: -; J gene: TRBJ1-2; CDR3 protein: ASSDLHRSGYT
V gene: TRBV6-6; D gene: -; J gene: TRBJ1-5; CDR3 protein: ASSSERNQPQH
V gene: TRBV19; D gene: -; J gene: TRBJ2-7; CDR3 protein: ASSPGSVQY
V gene: TRBV19; D gene: TRBD1; J gene: TRBJ2-7; CDR3 protein: ASSIAQGAYEQY
V gene: TRBV10-3; D gene: -; J gene: TRBJ2-7; CDR3 protein: AISESWQGYEQY
V gene: TRBV20-1; D gene: -; J gene: TRBJ2-5; CDR3 protein: SAPTPGRQETQY